Given below is one T cell receptor (beta chain) in context. What it binds is unknown. Between the trimmed V and J ends, which lost 7 bases and 0 bases, there was a span of 10 bases. The length of the CDR3 is 13 residues. Germline values: CDR1 MDHEN, CDR2 SYDVKM. The sample originates from a study of cytomegalovirus exposure and HLA in healthy donors. Study outcomes and limitations: The majority of CMV-associated TCR beta chains were reported as apparently HLA-restricted in a later analysis. According to reports, the classifier identified cytomegalovirus status with high specificity and sensitivity. Three chains tied to CMV proved CMV antigen-specific in vitro.

PCR employed 60 Vbeta and 13 Jbeta primers. The repertoire was sequenced with immunoSEQ multiplex PCR; TCRdb's copy has only in-frame clones and lacks some. Here the sample spans 150,000 to 200,000 clones, about 88% being singletons. The sample comprised PBMCs. The rearrangement joins TRBV28 to TRBJ2-7; tentatively, D is TRBD1 (7 bases). This receptor was obtained from a woman aged 18-29 years in good health and CMV-seronegative. The CDR3 reads CASNRGLSYEQYF. For the CDR3, the DNA is TGTGCCAGCAACAGGGGACTCTCCTACGAGCAGTACTTC.